This TCR beta chain was found in a study of T-cell reconstitution after alpha-beta-depleted transplantation in children. General observations from the study: Surviving recipient T cells and thymic progenitors accounted for the high day-60 TCRbeta diversity observed in some patients. Most T-cell counts and diversity one year after the transplant came from T cells that were newly produced. Reportedly, alpha-beta T cells present about two months post-transplant originated from several hundred expanded clones of graft origin.

With 1 base clipped from V and 7 bases from J, the junction kept 9 bases outside the gene matches. This CDR3 is 15 amino acids long. Germline lookup yields CDR1 DFQATT and CDR2 SNEGSKA (reference sequence). In regard to this clonotype: Its cognate antigen is unknown.

Preparation of the TCRbeta library was carried out with unique molecular identifiers. TCRdb re-called the PCR reads with MiXCR, one entry per CDR3 protein. Here the sample spans almost 250,000 distinct CDR3 sequences, about 26% being singletons. The receptor's source is a girl between 2 and 10 years old with Fanconi anemia, due to receive a stem cell transplant. The chain is built from TRBV20-1 and TRBJ1-5; 8 positions match TRBD1. The sequences come from PBMCs, collected before TCRalphabeta/CD19-depleted stem cell transplant. In DNA, the CDR3 is TGCAGTGCTAGAGTCTTCAGGGGGCAAGGGCAGCCCCAGCATTTT. Protein product: CSARVFRGQGQPQHF.